This T cell receptor beta chain emerged from a study of shared clonotypes between healthy human individuals (dated by TCRdb to about 2020). In terms of the full investigation: The cohort comprised two women and a few men aged 18 to 49 years. Each donor's leukapheresis produced roughly between roughly 0.85 and 9.5 billion PBMCs. To estimate repertoire size and how much clonotypes are shared between individuals, the study performed deep sequencing of blood TCR repertoires from roughly five healthy adults. Per donor, three plates each were used for CD4 naive and CD4 memory, two for CD8 naive, and one for CD8 memory. Different laboratories and diverse techniques were used to prepare libraries and sequence TCR repertoires, to increase sequencing depth and limit assay-specific biases.

For the CD8 naive samples, CD45RO-negative cells were positively selected for CCR7, yielding a CD45RA+CCR7+ population from which TemRA cells were excluded. Healthy HIV-negative adults with no recently reported acute infections or vaccinations were included as donors. All donors were Caucasian adults living in Nashville, Tennessee, USA. After blood collection by leukapheresis, PBMCs were isolated using Ficoll-Histopaque density gradient centrifugation and then cryopreserved in the vapor phase of liquid nitrogen. Purity and quantity of every magnetically sorted T cell population were checked by analytical flow cytometry. Each sorted fraction had its genomic DNA isolated and then quantified by UV absorbance on a Nanodrop 2000c. Using the deep immunoSEQ assay, TCR CDR3 regions were amplified from genomic DNA by multiplex PCR. Extracted genomic DNA from each cell subset was distributed evenly across all wells of several immunoSEQ 96-well plates, and each plate was treated as a replicate. For sorted subsets, approximately 200 ng of genomic DNA, equivalent to 25,000 to 35,000 T cell genomes, went into each replicate PCR. Purified libraries were measured with a Qubit 3.0 fluorometer, size-checked on a Bioanalyzer 2100, and measured again with the KAPA Library Quantification kit. A separate single-read 150-cycle Illumina NextSeq 550 flow cell was used to sequence each immunoSEQ 96-well plate. The original pipeline was this. Because only junctional sequences without quality scores were contained in the immunoSEQ output, filtering matching that applied to full-length reads could not be performed. To assign V/J genes and CDR3, sequences were annotated against IMGT germline references using PyIR, a Python wrapper for IgBLAST v1.9. Reads were filtered out if the reads had weak V/J assignments (E-value above 1e-6), no CDR3, stop codons, out-of-frame junctions, or ambiguous translated residues. V3J clonotypes were defined by identical inferred V gene, J gene, and CDR3 amino acid sequence. Percentage overlap between repertoires was computed as shared unique clonotypes divided by the size of the smaller repertoire. Richness of each repertoire was evaluated using RTK rarefaction, the Chao1 estimator, and Recon v2.1 estimates of unobserved clonotypes. OLGA was used to compute generation probabilities for all TCRbeta clonotypes that the gDNA method yielded from a few donors. TCRdb limited this immuneACCESS table to in-frame rearrangements with V and J called. A share of clones is missing; checked studies link under half to unresolved V genes, and the rest is unexplained. From that table come the V and J calls and clone size; the DNA was used to work out D and trimming. A total of 800,000 or so clones appear in this sample, about 96% of them only once. The ten largest clones represent less than 0.25% of the sample.

With respect to this clone: Its antigen remains unidentified. No much larger clone exists at a distance of one base, and base qualities are not known.

Based on the germline V gene, the CDR1 and CDR2 sequences are KGHSH and LQKENI. V loses 3 bases, J loses 2 bases, and the germline ends lie 15 bases apart. The cysteine opens and the phenylalanine closes a CDR3 of 16 amino acids. Only the CDR3 DNA is retained, 48 bases long and in frame from the first base. General study outcomes and caveats: Naive subsets generally had larger estimated clonotype richness than memory subsets. Sampling was restricted to blood, and TCR repertoires in tissues likely differ from the TCR repertoires found in blood. Based on pairwise subsampling, the degree of clonotype sharing among donors was expected to be affected by sequencing depth. Roughly 5.2% of naive CD4, roughly 3.6% of naive CD8, about 2.4% of memory CD4, and about 0.4% of memory CD8 clonotypes were shared across several donors. Incomplete sequencing was indicated by rarefaction of sorted-subset datasets, despite the large sequencing depth. Because the study included only a small number of donors, the genetic and exposure-history diversity represented was limited. Clonotypes shared by all four sorted-subset donors showed higher generation probabilities than non-shared clonotypes.

Sequencing was done on a sample of naive CD8+ T cells sorted from blood. In light of the paper, this sample's cell subset or site label describes: CD45RA+CCR7+. Rearrangement joined TRBV18 to TRBJ2-3; there is no confident call for the D gene. This TCR was sampled from a man aged 25-45 years in good health. The CDR3 is CASSPRVGPSTDTQYF. The DNA sequence reads TGTGCCAGCTCACCCCGGGTAGGACCCTCCACAGATACGCAGTATTTT.